A single sample gave rise to the 27 T cell receptor beta chains below, sequenced in a study of blood T cell repertoires in COVID-19. Data came from immunoSEQ multiplex PCR; TCRdb stores just in-frame clones and leaves some out. The repertoire holds tens of thousands of clones, with less than 85% as singletons. Material for sequencing was peripheral blood. All receptors come from a human donor in a cohort sampled during active COVID-19.

The chain couples TRBV6-5 to TRBJ1-5; D might be TRBD1 (6 bases). CDR1 is MNHEY, CDR2 SVGAGI, per germline. V lost 6 bases and J lost 0, with 12 bases in between. The CDR3 runs to 15 residues. The CDR3 protein is CASSLQGDSNQPQHF. The CDR3 region has the DNA TGTGCCAGCAGCCTACAGGGTGATAGCAATCAGCCCCAGCATTTT.

V gene TRBV18 combines with J gene TRBJ1-5, with D unclear. The CDR3 is 14 amino acids. Germline CDR1 reads KGHSH; CDR2 reads LQKENI. V was pared by 6 bases and J by 3 bases, with 12 bases between. The CDR3 here is CASSSSGLNQPQHF. The CDR3 DNA follows: TGTGCCAGCTCGTCTTCAGGCCTCAATCAGCCCCAGCATTTT.

The chain employs TRBV7-2 and TRBJ1-4; D gene unclear. The germline CDR1 and CDR2 sequences are SGHTA and FQGNSA. This CDR3 has 15 amino acids. The V end lost 1 base, the J end lost 4 bases, and 10 bases lay between the germline ends. CDR3 amino acids: CASSLGAVFNEKLFF. The CDR3 nucleotides are TGTGCCAGCAGCTTAGGTGCGGTCTTTAATGAAAAACTGTTTTTT. Using reference TRBV7-2 and TRBJ1-4 for the parts outside the CDR3, the full variable domain is GAGVSQSPSNKVTEKGKDVELRCDPISGHTALYWYRQSLGQGLEFLIYFQGNSAPDKSGLPSDRFSAERTGGSVSTLTIQRTQQEDSAVYLCASSLGAVFNEKLFFGSGTQLSVL.

The J gene is TRBJ2-3, the V gene TRBV2, with 9 bases matching TRBD2. The V gene end was trimmed by 2 bases and the J gene end by 1 base; junction bases not matched to a gene: 4. Germline CDR1 and CDR2: SNHLY and FYNNEI. CDR3 size: 16 residues. CDR3 in amino acids: CASSEFLAGGTDTQYF. CDR3 nucleotides: TGTGCCAGCAGTGAATTCTTAGCGGGGGGCACAGATACGCAGTATTTT. Drawing the rest from reference TRBV2 and TRBJ2-3, the complete variable domain is EPEVTQTPSHQVTQMGQEVILRCVPISNHLYFYWYRQILGQKVEFLVSFYNNEISEKSEIFDDQFSVERPDGSNFTLKIRSTKLEDSAMYFCASSEFLAGGTDTQYFGPGTRLTVL.

This chain uses TRBV27 with TRBJ1-2, with a weak D call TRBD1 (6 bases). This CDR3 is built from 18 residues. Between the trimmed V and J ends, which lost 5 bases and 2 bases, there was a span of 24 bases. Per the germline V gene, CDR1 is MNHEY and CDR2 is SMNVEV (reference sequence). CDR3 protein: CASSPWAQGTPLNYGYTF. CDR3 DNA: TGTGCCAGCAGTCCTTGGGCCCAAGGGACACCGCTCAACTATGGCTACACCTTC.

J is TRBJ1-2 and V is TRBV10-3, with 9 nucleotides matching TRBD1. There are 13 residues in the CDR3. In germline, CDR1 is ENHRY, CDR2 SYGVKD. Trimming at V came to 6 bases and at J to 4 bases, leaving 3 bases not matched to a gene. The CDR3 here is CAIRATGGYGYTF. CDR3 in DNA: TGTGCCATCAGGGCGACAGGGGGCTATGGCTACACCTTC.

The CDR3 is CASSLNRGNYGYTF. In DNA, the CDR3 is TGCGCCAGCAGCTTGAATAGGGGGAACTATGGCTACACCTTC. The rearrangement links TRBV5-1 to TRBJ1-2, with TRBD1 as a possible D gene (6 bases). V was shortened by 1 base and J by 2 bases, with 9 bases between the two germline ends. Germline V gene lookup returns CDR1 SGHRS and CDR2 YFSETQ. CDR3 length equals 14 residues.

This clone was picked up a small number of times. V gene TRBV2 combines with J gene TRBJ1-2, with 8 bases matching TRBD1. CDR3 size: 14 residues. Germline CDR1 is SNHLY and CDR2 is FYNNEI. Trimming at V came to 7 bases and at J to 4 bases, leaving 8 bases not matched to a gene. CDR3 nucleotides: TGTGCCAGCACCGGTCAGGGGGCTGTCTATGGCTACACCTTC. Protein: CASTGQGAVYGYTF.

This clone was found once. The chain combines TRBV6-5 with TRBJ1-2, with 7 bases matching TRBD1. The CDR3 runs to 14 residues. The germline gives CDR1 MNHEY, CDR2 SVGAGI. V was pared by 7 bases and J by 2 bases, with 7 bases of the junction left unmatched. The CDR3 nucleotides read TGTGCCAGCAAGAAGACAGGGTCCAACTATGGCTACACCTTC. Its translation: CASKKTGSNYGYTF.

This clone showed up just a few times. The chain links TRBV4-2 to TRBJ2-7; 11 positions match TRBD1. CDR3 size: 17 residues. Germline CDR1 is LGHNA and CDR2 is YNFKEQ. After removal of 0 bases from V and 6 bases from J, the junction contained 10 bases not matched to a gene. Written as DNA, the CDR3 is TGTGCCAGCAGCCAAGATCTGACAGGGACAGGGGGTCCCGAGCAGTACTTC. Encoded protein: CASSQDLTGTGGPEQYF.

This chain joins TRBV5-1 and TRBJ2-1; 9 positions match TRBD2. Germline trimming cut 4 bases from V and 5 bases from J; bases unmatched to any gene: 13. CDR1 and CDR2 (germline): SGHRS, YFSETQ. There are 17 residues in the CDR3. CDR3 residues: CASSVWTTRGGDNEQFF. The CDR3 DNA sequence: TGCGCCAGCAGCGTATGGACTACGCGGGGGGGAGACAATGAGCAGTTCTTC.

In its sample, this clone ranks as medium-sized. The gene calls are TRBV2 and TRBJ1-2; weak D call: TRBD1 (5 bases). The V and J ends lost 5 bases and 4 bases respectively, with 14 bases between them. Looked up from germline, CDR1 is SNHLY and CDR2 is FYNNEI. The CDR3 has 14 residues. This CDR3 is CASSPGGGVYGYTF. CDR3 nucleotides: TGTGCCAGCAGTCCCGGTGGGGGGGTCTATGGCTACACCTTC.

V usage is TRBV12-3 or TRBV12-4 and J usage is TRBJ2-7; TRBD1 agrees at 8 bases. Unmatched junction bases numbered 3, after V lost 6 bases and J lost 2 bases. CDR3 length: 13 residues. The CDR3 region is CASSKTGAYEQYF. In DNA, the CDR3 is TGTGCCAGCAGCAAGACAGGGGCCTACGAGCAGTACTTC.

This chain uses TRBV9 with TRBJ2-3; 8 bases align to TRBD2. V gave up 4 bases and J gave up 0 bases; unmatched junction bases: 4. This CDR3 has 15 amino acids. Germline lookup yields CDR1 SGDLS and CDR2 YYNGEE. CDR3 coding DNA: TGTGCCAGCAGCCCTCGGGGGGGGAGCACAGATACGCAGTATTTT. Its protein is CASSPRGGSTDTQYF. The whole variable domain, filled in from reference TRBV9 and TRBJ2-3, reads DSGVTQTPKHLITATGQRVTLRCSPRSGDLSVYWYQQSLDQGLQFLIQYYNGEERAKGNILERFSAQQFPDLHSELNLSSLELGDSALYFCASSPRGGSTDTQYFGPGTRLTVL.

The CDR3 bases are TGTGCCAGCAGCAGCAAGACAGGGTCGGTGGGGGGCTACACCTTC. Translated, it gives CASSSKTGSVGGYTF. The J gene is TRBJ1-2, the V gene TRBV11-2, with 7 bases aligning to TRBD1. The V gene end was trimmed by 5 bases and the J gene end by 8 bases; junction bases not matched to a gene: 14. There are 15 residues in the CDR3. The germline V gene has CDR1 SGHAT and CDR2 FQNNGV. Together with reference TRBV11-2 and TRBJ1-2, the CDR3 gives the full variable domain: EAGVAQSPRYKIIEKRQSVAFWCNPISGHATLYWYQQILGQGPKLLIQFQNNGVVDDSQLPKDRFSAERLKGVDSTLKIQPAKLEDSAVYLCASSSKTGSVGGYTFGSGTRLTVV.

This chain connects TRBV6-5 to TRBJ2-7; 8 positions agree with TRBD1. Unmatched junction bases numbered 7, after V lost 5 bases and J lost 4 bases. The CDR3 contains 14 residues. Germline loops: CDR1 MNHEY, CDR2 SVGAGI. CDR3 in DNA: TGTGCCAGCAGTAGGGCAGGGGGCCATTACGAGCAGTACTTC. Its translation: CASSRAGGHYEQYF.

A few counts support this clone. The rearrangement uses TRBV11-3 and TRBJ2-7; tentatively, D is TRBD2 (5 bases). This CDR3 spans 15 amino acids. Trimming took off 1 base at V and 4 bases at J, with 14 bases between the two ends. The germline V gene has CDR1 SGHNT and CDR2 YENEEA. For the CDR3, the DNA is TGTGCCAGCAGCTTAGGACCGGGAAAGCAGTACGAGCAGTACTTC. Its translation: CASSLGPGKQYEQYF.

The CDR3 DNA follows: TGTGCCAGCAGCTTATCGGGGTACTATGGCTACACCTTC. It is translated as CASSLSGYYGYTF. The V and J genes are TRBV7-9 and TRBJ1-2; D is unresolved. The V and J ends lost 2 bases and 3 bases respectively, with 7 bases between them. Germline V gene lookup returns CDR1 SEHNR and CDR2 FQNEAQ (reference sequence). The CDR3 is 13 amino acids.

V is TRBV6-8 and J is TRBJ1-4; the D gene is possibly TRBD1 (6 bases). V dropped 2 bases and J dropped 7 bases, with 14 bases sitting between them. The CDR3 spans 15 residues. Germline V CDR1 and CDR2: MNHGY, SAAAGT. The CDR3 DNA follows: TGTGCCAGCAGTTACAATCAGGGGTATGGTGAAAAACTGTTTTTT. Protein sequence: CASSYNQGYGEKLFF.

Comment on this clone: At one end, the junction sequence differs from germline, possibly due to a read error. The CDR3 loop is CSVPKGTGNAGELFF. In DNA, the CDR3 is TGCAGCGTCCCCAAGGGGACAGGGAACGCCGGGGAGCTGTTTTTT. J is TRBJ2-2 and V is TRBV29-1; 9 bases match TRBD1. Germline V gives CDR1 SQVTM, CDR2 ANQGSEA. The length of the CDR3 is 15 residues.

V and J are TRBV7-2 and TRBJ2-2, with D tentatively TRBD1 (6 bases). This CDR3 comprises 16 residues. The germline V and J ends were trimmed by 2 bases and 6 bases, with 16 bases remaining between them. Germline assignment: CDR1 SGHTA and CDR2 FQGNSA. The CDR3 DNA is TGTACCAGCAGCTTATTGCCGGGACATCTATCCGGGGAGCTGTTTTTT. Its protein product is CTSSLLPGHLSGELFF.

This chain connects TRBV19 to TRBJ2-1, with TRBD1 matching 10 bases. The junction had 6 bases not matched to a gene; V was cut back by 6 bases and J by 4 bases. The CDR3 covers 15 residues. Germline V gives CDR1 LNHDA, CDR2 SQIVND (reference sequence). The CDR3 loop reads CASRHPGQGYNEQFF. DNA of the CDR3: TGTGCCAGTAGGCATCCGGGACAGGGGTACAATGAGCAGTTCTTC.

The chain has TRBV2 and TRBJ1-5; 7 bases are shared with TRBD1. Per germline, CDR1 SNHLY and CDR2 FYNNEI. The junction had 5 bases not matched to a gene; V was cut back by 4 bases and J by 2 bases. CDR3 length equals 15 residues. Here the CDR3 reads CASSGQGAGNQPQHF. CDR3 DNA sequence: TGTGCCAGCAGTGGACAGGGAGCGGGCAATCAGCCCCAGCATTTT. Full variable domain (rest looked up from reference TRBV2 and TRBJ1-5): EPEVTQTPSHQVTQMGQEVILRCVPISNHLYFYWYRQILGQKVEFLVSFYNNEISEKSEIFDDQFSVERPDGSNFTLKIRSTKLEDSAMYFCASSGQGAGNQPQHFGDGTRLSIL.

The chain links TRBV2 to TRBJ2-3; the match to TRBD1 covers 7 bases. J lost 4 bases, V lost 1 base, and 2 bases had no gene match. The CDR3 contains 14 residues. Looked up from germline, CDR1 is SNHLY and CDR2 is FYNNEI. This chain's CDR3 is CASSEDRGADTQYF. The CDR3 region has the DNA TGTGCCAGCAGTGAAGACAGGGGTGCAGATACGCAGTATTTT.

This chain uses TRBV28 with TRBJ1-3; 7 nucleotides agree with TRBD1. The CDR3 totals 15 residues. Germline CDR1 MDHEN, CDR2 SYDVKM. V was pared by 6 bases and J by 0 bases, with 5 bases of the junction left unmatched. CDR3 sequence: CASSRGQSSGNTIYF. CDR3 coding DNA: TGTGCCAGCAGCCGGGGACAGAGCTCTGGAAACACCATATATTTT.

This clone was counted a single time. V gene TRBV11-2 combines with J gene TRBJ2-7; TRBD1 aligns across 9 bases. V gave up 3 bases and J gave up 3 bases; unmatched junction bases: 12. The CDR3 extends over 17 amino acids. Per germline, CDR1 SGHAT and CDR2 FQNNGV. The CDR3 spells CASSFRPGTGLNYEQYF. CDR3 nucleotides: TGTGCCAGCAGCTTCCGCCCGGGGACAGGGCTAAACTACGAGCAGTACTTC. Variable domain in full (rest from reference TRBV11-2 and TRBJ2-7): EAGVAQSPRYKIIEKRQSVAFWCNPISGHATLYWYQQILGQGPKLLIQFQNNGVVDDSQLPKDRFSAERLKGVDSTLKIQPAKLEDSAVYLCASSFRPGTGLNYEQYFGPGTRLTVT.

The chain links TRBV10-3 to TRBJ1-2, with TRBD1 matching over 8 bases. V lost 3 bases, J lost 8 bases, and 5 bases stayed unmatched. This CDR3 spans 13 amino acids. Germline assignment: CDR1 ENHRY and CDR2 SYGVKD. The chain's CDR3 is CAISEGQGSGYTF. The CDR3 bases are TGTGCCATCAGTGAAGGACAGGGTAGCGGCTACACCTTC.